This is a list of T cell receptor beta chains from one sample in a study of blood T cell repertoires in COVID-19. Profiling relied on immunoSEQ multiplex PCR, and the TCRdb table lists in-frame clones only, not all of them. The sample carries over 200,000 clones, nearly 90% recorded once. The source material was PBMCs or T cells enriched from blood (not recorded which). The source is a man in his thirties or forties who had recovered from COVID-19. Each CDR3 is given with its conserved first and last residue. A D gene is named only where the DNA matches it firmly. The size field is filled for only some rows; it gives once, few, many or a size class.

len: 17
abundance: NA
j_gene: TRBJ2-6
d_gene: NA
v_gene: TRBV7-9
CDR3aa: CASSLTQGRGGANVLTF
CDR3nt: TGTGCCAGCAGCTTAACGCAGGGGCGAGGTGGGGCCAACGTCCTGACTTTC

len: 14
abundance: NA
j_gene: TRBJ2-3
d_gene: TRBD1
v_gene: TRBV28
CDR3aa: CASKTGGVTDTQYF
CDR3nt: TGTGCCAGCAAAACAGGGGGCGTGACAGATACGCAGTATTTT

len: 13
abundance: NA
j_gene: TRBJ1-1
d_gene: NA
v_gene: TRBV6-5
CDR3aa: CASSYLQGSEAFF
CDR3nt: TGTGCCAGCAGTTACCTTCAGGGGTCTGAAGCTTTCTTT

len: 12
abundance: few
j_gene: TRBJ2-7
d_gene: NA
v_gene: TRBV29-1
CDR3aa: CSVQKESYEQYF
CDR3nt: TGCAGCGTCCAGAAAGAATCCTACGAGCAGTACTTC

len: 13
abundance: NA
j_gene: TRBJ2-7
d_gene: NA
v_gene: TRBV25-1
CDR3aa: CASSEVGVYEQYF
CDR3nt: TGTGCCAGCAGTGAGGTAGGGGTTTACGAGCAGTACTTC

len: 16
abundance: NA
j_gene: TRBJ2-7
d_gene: NA
v_gene: TRBV5-1
CDR3aa: CASSPGSTGVYYEQYF
CDR3nt: TGCGCCAGCAGCCCCGGATCTACAGGAGTCTACTACGAGCAGTACTTC

len: 13
abundance: NA
j_gene: TRBJ1-3
d_gene: NA
v_gene: TRBV5-5
CDR3aa: CASSGVLGNTIYF
CDR3nt: TGTGCCAGCAGCGGAGTGCTAGGAAACACCATATATTTT

len: 17
abundance: NA
j_gene: TRBJ2-6
d_gene: NA
v_gene: TRBV9
CDR3aa: CASSVAHRSSGANVLTF
CDR3nt: TGTGCCAGCAGCGTAGCTCACCGGTCCTCTGGGGCCAACGTCCTGACTTTC

len: 14
abundance: NA
j_gene: TRBJ1-2
d_gene: NA
v_gene: TRBV25-1
CDR3aa: CASERAGSYDGYTF
CDR3nt: TGTGCCAGCGAAAGAGCCGGGTCTTACGATGGCTACACCTTC

len: 17
abundance: NA
j_gene: TRBJ2-2
d_gene: NA
v_gene: TRBV28
CDR3aa: CASSLLWSNRVVGELFF
CDR3nt: TGTGCCAGCAGTTTATTATGGTCGAACAGGGTGGTCGGGGAGCTGTTTTTT

len: 14
abundance: NA
j_gene: TRBJ2-1
d_gene: TRBD2
v_gene: TRBV2
CDR3aa: CASRVAGPYNEQFF
CDR3nt: TGTGCCAGCAGAGTAGCGGGGCCCTACAATGAGCAGTTCTTC

len: 15
abundance: NA
j_gene: TRBJ2-2
d_gene: TRBD2
v_gene: TRBV11-2
CDR3aa: CASSTGTSGSGELFF
CDR3nt: TGTGCCAGCAGCACCGGGACTAGCGGGAGCGGGGAGCTGTTTTTT

len: 14
abundance: NA
j_gene: TRBJ1-5
d_gene: TRBD1
v_gene: TRBV2
CDR3aa: CASSGTGGSQPQHF
CDR3nt: TGTGCCAGCAGTGGGACAGGGGGCTCTCAGCCCCAGCATTTT

len: 18
abundance: NA
j_gene: TRBJ1-4
d_gene: TRBD1
v_gene: TRBV19
CDR3aa: CASSIRPGQVATNEKLFF
CDR3nt: TGTGCCAGTAGTATCCGGCCGGGACAGGTTGCAACTAATGAAAAACTGTTTTTT

len: 12
abundance: NA
j_gene: TRBJ1-2
d_gene: NA
v_gene: TRBV10-3
CDR3aa: CAIGTDSYGYTF
CDR3nt: TGTGCCATCGGGACGGACAGTTATGGCTACACCTTC

len: 12
abundance: NA
j_gene: TRBJ1-5
d_gene: NA
v_gene: TRBV2
CDR3aa: CASSEPNQPQHF
CDR3nt: TGTGCCAGCAGTGAACCAAATCAGCCCCAGCATTTT

len: 17
abundance: NA
j_gene: TRBJ2-2
d_gene: TRBD2
v_gene: TRBV7-9
CDR3aa: CASSSGGLAVYTGELFF
CDR3nt: TGTGCCAGCAGCTCGGGAGGACTAGCGGTATACACCGGGGAGCTGTTTTTT

len: 14
abundance: NA
j_gene: TRBJ2-7
d_gene: NA
v_gene: TRBV7-2
CDR3aa: CASSLGSPVSEQYF
CDR3nt: TGTGCCAGCAGCTTAGGTTCGCCTGTGAGCGAGCAGTACTTC

len: 15
abundance: NA
j_gene: TRBJ2-7
d_gene: NA
v_gene: TRBV6-5
CDR3aa: CASSYKGTTPYEQYF
CDR3nt: TGTGCCAGCAGTTACAAAGGGACAACACCCTACGAGCAGTACTTC

len: 15
abundance: NA
j_gene: TRBJ2-5
d_gene: TRBD1
v_gene: TRBV3-1/TRBV3-2
CDR3aa: CASSQPDRGQETQYF
CDR3nt: TGTGCCAGCAGCCAACCCGACAGGGGGCAAGAGACCCAGTACTTC

len: 16
abundance: once
j_gene: TRBJ2-3
d_gene: TRBD2
v_gene: TRBV9
CDR3aa: CASSARLAVSTDTQYF
CDR3nt: TGTGCCAGCAGCGCAAGACTAGCGGTTAGCACAGATACGCAGTATTTT

len: 14
abundance: few
j_gene: TRBJ1-2
d_gene: NA
v_gene: TRBV5-4
CDR3aa: CASSLLGQNYGYTF
CDR3nt: TGTGCCAGCAGCTTGTTGGGGCAGAACTATGGCTACACCTTC

len: 14
abundance: NA
j_gene: TRBJ1-5
d_gene: NA
v_gene: TRBV28
CDR3aa: CASSLSGINQPQHF
CDR3nt: TGTGCCAGCAGTTTGTCAGGGATTAATCAGCCCCAGCATTTT

len: 15
abundance: NA
j_gene: TRBJ2-2
d_gene: NA
v_gene: TRBV5-1
CDR3aa: CATTWGLPDTGELFF
CDR3nt: TGCGCCACCACCTGGGGGCTGCCGGACACCGGGGAGCTGTTTTTT

len: 16
abundance: NA
j_gene: TRBJ2-5
d_gene: TRBD2
v_gene: TRBV10-3
CDR3aa: CAISDMTSGKSETQYF
CDR3nt: TGTGCCATCAGCGATATGACTAGCGGGAAATCAGAGACCCAGTACTTC

len: 15
abundance: NA
j_gene: TRBJ2-2
d_gene: TRBD2
v_gene: TRBV5-4
CDR3aa: CASSRTSGGTGELFF
CDR3nt: TGTGCCAGCAGCAGGACTAGCGGGGGCACCGGGGAGCTGTTTTTT

len: 15
abundance: NA
j_gene: TRBJ1-2
d_gene: NA
v_gene: TRBV4-2
CDR3aa: CASSQYYTGFYGYTF
CDR3nt: TGTGCCAGCAGCCAATACTATACAGGGTTCTATGGCTACACCTTC

len: 15
abundance: few
j_gene: TRBJ2-3
d_gene: TRBD2
v_gene: TRBV2
CDR3aa: CASSERSGRADTQYF
CDR3nt: TGTGCCAGCAGTGAACGTAGCGGGAGAGCAGATACGCAGTATTTT

len: 14
abundance: NA
j_gene: TRBJ1-2
d_gene: TRBD1
v_gene: TRBV4-2
CDR3aa: CASSQEDRGQGYTF
CDR3nt: TGTGCCAGCAGCCAAGAGGACAGGGGGCAGGGCTACACCTTC

len: 13
abundance: NA
j_gene: TRBJ2-7
d_gene: NA
v_gene: TRBV19
CDR3aa: CASSIEPSYEQYF
CDR3nt: TGTGCCAGTAGTATAGAGCCCAGCTACGAGCAGTACTTC

len: 18
abundance: NA
j_gene: TRBJ1-3
d_gene: TRBD1
v_gene: TRBV30
CDR3aa: CAWSVGTGGLWSGNTIYF
CDR3nt: TGTGCCTGGAGTGTTGGGACAGGGGGACTCTGGTCTGGAAACACCATATATTTT

len: 15
abundance: NA
j_gene: TRBJ2-5
d_gene: NA
v_gene: TRBV18
CDR3aa: CASSPSGVYQETQYF
CDR3nt: TGTGCCAGCTCACCCTCGGGGGTGTACCAAGAGACCCAGTACTTC

len: 15
abundance: NA
j_gene: TRBJ2-7
d_gene: NA
v_gene: TRBV6-2/TRBV6-3
CDR3aa: CASSYSQGKSYEQYF
CDR3nt: TGTGCCAGCAGTTACTCGCAGGGTAAATCCTACGAGCAGTACTTC

len: 14
abundance: NA
j_gene: TRBJ1-1
d_gene: NA
v_gene: TRBV28
CDR3aa: CASSLGHPNTEAFF
CDR3nt: TGTGCCAGCAGTTTGGGGCACCCGAACACTGAAGCTTTCTTT

len: 14
abundance: once
j_gene: TRBJ2-7
d_gene: NA
v_gene: TRBV11-2
CDR3aa: CASRSRSLSYEQYF
CDR3nt: TGTGCCAGCAGGTCCCGGAGCTTGTCCTACGAGCAGTACTTC

len: 15
abundance: NA
j_gene: TRBJ1-1
d_gene: NA
v_gene: TRBV10-3
CDR3aa: CAISGVQVTHTEAFF
CDR3nt: TGTGCCATCAGTGGAGTTCAGGTAACTCACACTGAAGCTTTCTTT

len: 12
abundance: NA
j_gene: TRBJ2-1
d_gene: TRBD2
v_gene: TRBV9
CDR3aa: CASNTAGDEQFF
CDR3nt: TGTGCCAGCAACACAGCGGGGGATGAGCAGTTCTTC

len: 14
abundance: NA
j_gene: TRBJ2-1
d_gene: NA
v_gene: TRBV27
CDR3aa: CASSSGVTYNEQFF
CDR3nt: TGTGCCAGCAGTTCGGGGGTAACCTACAATGAGCAGTTCTTC

len: 15
abundance: NA
j_gene: TRBJ1-3
d_gene: NA
v_gene: TRBV5-1
CDR3aa: CASSLASPGRNTIYF
CDR3nt: TGCGCCAGCAGCTTGGCCTCCCCAGGGAGAAACACCATATATTTT

len: 15
abundance: NA
j_gene: TRBJ2-7
d_gene: TRBD2
v_gene: TRBV28
CDR3aa: CASSPPGGISYEQYF
CDR3nt: TGTGCCAGCAGCCCGCCGGGGGGGATCTCCTACGAGCAGTACTTC

len: 18
abundance: NA
j_gene: TRBJ1-3
d_gene: NA
v_gene: TRBV11-2
CDR3aa: CASSLRTARYFSGNTIYF
CDR3nt: TGTGCCAGCAGCTTAAGGACAGCAAGGTACTTCTCTGGAAACACCATATATTTT